These T cell receptor beta chains were read from a single sample in a study of shared clonotypes between healthy human individuals. Profiled with immunoSEQ multiplex PCR; TCRdb holds only in-frame clones, not every one. The sample includes 1,500,000 or so clones, approximately 98.5% seen only once; the top ten take approximately 0.4%. The specimen was naive CD4+ T cells sorted from blood. These receptor sequences come from a young man in good health. Each CDR3 is given with its conserved first and last residue. The D gene is left open where the match is weak. Not every row has a clone size; where given, it reads once, few, many or a size class.

v_call	j_call	clone_size	d_call	cdr3_nt	cdr3_aa
TRBV5-4	TRBJ2-2	.	TRBD2	TGTGCCAGCAGCTTGGAACTAGCGAGTAACACCGGGGAGCTGTTTTTT	CASSLELASNTGELFF
TRBV28	TRBJ1-2	.	TRBD1	TGTGCCACCGCCACCGCAGGGGGCTGGGGGATTAGCTATGGCTACACCTTC	CATATAGGWGISYGYTF
TRBV6-5	TRBJ2-7	.	.	TGTGCCAGCAGGTGGGGTGGGGCGACGAGCGAGCAGTACTTC	CASRWGGATSEQYF
TRBV5-1	TRBJ1-1	.	.	TGCGCCAGCAGCCTCAGCGGTATGAACACTGAAGCTTTCTTT	CASSLSGMNTEAFF
TRBV19	TRBJ2-1	.	.	TGTGCCAGTAGTATAGTTCCCACCTACAATGAGCAGTTCTTC	CASSIVPTYNEQFF
TRBV6-6	TRBJ2-1	.	.	TGTGCCAGCAGTGCGGACGCGACCTACAATGAGCAGTTCTTC	CASSADATYNEQFF
TRBV7-8	TRBJ2-7	.	TRBD1	TGTGCCAGCAGCTTAAGGGACAGGGGCTACGAGCAGTACTTC	CASSLRDRGYEQYF
TRBV10-2	TRBJ2-7	.	.	TGCGCCAGCAGTAATCCCGGGCTAGCCAATTACGAGCAGTACTTC	CASSNPGLANYEQYF
TRBV5-1	TRBJ1-2	.	TRBD1	TGCGCCAGCAGCTTGCGACAGGGTTATGGCTACACCTTC	CASSLRQGYGYTF
TRBV7-2	TRBJ2-7	.	.	TGTGCCAGCAGCTCCGGGCGACTCTCCTACGAGCAGTACTTC	CASSSGRLSYEQYF
TRBV10-3	TRBJ2-1	once	TRBD2	TGTGCCATCAGGGAAGCGGGAAGGTTCAATGAGCAGTTCTTC	CAIREAGRFNEQFF
TRBV4-1	TRBJ1-4	once	TRBD1	TGCGCCAGCAGCCAAGTGGGGACAGGGCGTGAAAAACTGTTTTTT	CASSQVGTGREKLFF
TRBV19	TRBJ2-3	.	TRBD2	TGTGCCAGTAGCCAGCCAAGAGCGGGGGCCCGTCATACGCAGTATTTT	CASSQPRAGARHTQYF
TRBV27	TRBJ2-2	.	TRBD2	TGTGCCAGCAGTTCCACTCTAGCGGGAGTATTCACCGGGGAGCTGTTTTTT	CASSSTLAGVFTGELFF
TRBV28	TRBJ1-5	.	.	TGTGCCAGCAGTTTATTGGGCGATCAGCCCCAGCATTTT	CASSLLGDQPQHF
TRBV19	TRBJ2-7	.	.	TGTGCCAGTAGCCGATTCGGACTATTCGGCGAGCAGTACTTC	CASSRFGLFGEQYF
TRBV25-1	TRBJ2-1	once	.	TGTGCCAGCAGTGAATCCCCCACCGTACGGTTCTTC	CASSESPTVRFF
TRBV29-1	TRBJ1-1	.	.	TGCAGCGTTGAACAGGGGTCCCCCGCGGGACGCCTCTTT	CSVEQGSPAGRLF
TRBV18	TRBJ2-3	.	.	TGTGCCAGCTCACTCATGACACGGACTCCCCCACGGAGCACAGATACGCAGTATTTT	CASSLMTRTPPRSTDTQYF
TRBV28	TRBJ1-4	once	TRBD1	TGTGCCAGCAGTACTTTCAGGGGGTGGCTGTTTTTT	CASSTFRGWLFF
TRBV28	TRBJ2-7	.	.	TGTGCCAGCAGTTTTCTAGTCTACGAGCAGTACTTC	CASSFLVYEQYF
TRBV6-1	TRBJ1-2	.	TRBD1	TGTGCCAGCAGTGTCTTCTCCAGGGGGCTCAACTATGGCTACACCTTC	CASSVFSRGLNYGYTF
TRBV5-1	TRBJ2-7	.	TRBD2	TGCGCCAGCAGCTTGACTAGCGGGAGTAACGAGCAGTACTTC	CASSLTSGSNEQYF
TRBV10-3	TRBJ1-4	.	TRBD1	TGTGCCATCGGAGGGGGCATGGGTGAAAAACTGTTTTTT	CAIGGGMGEKLFF
TRBV19	TRBJ2-7	.	TRBD1	TGTGCCAGTAGTACCTCGACAGGGGGGAACGAGCAGTACTTC	CASSTSTGGNEQYF
TRBV5-1	TRBJ2-1	.	.	TGCGCCAGCAGCCCCTGGACAGTGCACAATGAGCAGTTCTTC	CASSPWTVHNEQFF
TRBV6-1	TRBJ1-5	.	.	TGTGCCAGCAGTGAATATAATCAGCCCCAGCATTTT	CASSEYNQPQHF
TRBV19	TRBJ2-6	.	TRBD1	TGTGCCACCTCCTCGAAAGGGACAGGGTCTGGGGCCAACGTCCTGACTTTC	CATSSKGTGSGANVLTF
TRBV28	TRBJ2-7	.	.	TGTGCCAGCAGTTTTCACCAGAGCTCCTACGAGCAGTACTTC	CASSFHQSSYEQYF